Reported below is one T cell receptor beta chain. Its antigen is as yet unknown. The data derive from a study of cytotoxic CD8 clonotypes in ibrutinib-treated CLL. Study-wide points: Contraction or stability on treatment characterized the public clonotypes, which were uncommon.

Method: immunoSEQ multiplex PCR; TCRdb's copy keeps in-frame clones and lacks some. The repertoire includes 52,000 or so clones, roughly 50% of them detected once, and around 25% sits in the top ten. The CDR3 extends over 14 amino acids. V was clipped by 3 bases and J by 3 bases; unmatched bases: 4. Germline lookup yields CDR1 MNHEY and CDR2 SVGAGI. The TCR comes from a human donor with chronic lymphocytic leukemia. The chain has TRBV6-5 and TRBJ1-1; 7 nucleotides align to TRBD1. Sequences were derived from PBMCs, sampled at disease progression, from a patient treated with ibrutinib. The CDR3 DNA reads TGTGCCAGCAGTTATTATACAGGGGACACTGAAGCTTTCTTT. Its translation: CASSYYTGDTEAFF.